A selection of T cell receptor beta chains follows, all from one sample in a study of shared clonotypes between healthy human individuals. Only in-frame clones appear in the TCRdb table, and some are missing; sequencing was by immunoSEQ multiplex PCR. Of some 2,100,000 clones listed, approximately 94% are singletons. The specimen was naive CD4+ T cells sorted from blood. The receptors shown here come from a man between 18 and 35 years old in good health. Each CDR3 is given with its conserved first and last residue. A D gene is named only where the DNA matches it firmly.

v_gene	j_gene	d_gene	CDR3aa	CDR3nt
TRBV10-1	TRBJ2-3	TRBD2	CASSEMAGGPYPQYF	TGCGCCAGCAGTGAAATGGCGGGGGGGCCCTATCCGCAGTATTTT
TRBV6-8	TRBJ2-7	-	CAIPRLYEQYF	TGTGCCATCCCTAGGCTCTACGAGCAGTACTTC
TRBV11-3	TRBJ2-3	-	CASSQGQKEDTDTQYF	TGTGCCAGCAGCCAAGGGCAGAAAGAGGACACAGATACGCAGTATTTT
TRBV5-1	TRBJ1-4	-	CASSLGSGIATNEKLFF	TGCGCCAGCAGCTTGGGATCCGGTATTGCAACTAATGAAAAACTGTTTTTT
TRBV5-1	TRBJ2-1	TRBD1	CASSPDRGLVYEQFF	TGCGCCAGCAGCCCGGACAGGGGGCTTGTTTATGAGCAGTTCTTC
TRBV2	TRBJ2-7	TRBD2	CASSEDGGAVYEQYF	TGTGCCAGCAGTGAAGACGGGGGGGCCGTCTACGAGCAGTACTTC
TRBV5-1	TRBJ2-7	-	CASSLEAGTYEQYF	TGCGCCAGCAGCTTGGAGGCCGGTACCTACGAGCAGTACTTC
TRBV5-4	TRBJ2-1	-	CASSLGRESGNEQFF	TGTGCCAGCAGCTTGGGTCGGGAGTCCGGCAATGAGCAGTTCTTC
TRBV18	TRBJ1-1	-	CASSPQRITEAFF	TGTGCCAGCTCACCACAGCGGATTACTGAAGCTTTCTTT
TRBV4-1	TRBJ2-7	TRBD1	CASSQHPSQGAGEQYF	TGCGCCAGCAGCCAACACCCTTCACAGGGGGCAGGGGAGCAGTACTTC